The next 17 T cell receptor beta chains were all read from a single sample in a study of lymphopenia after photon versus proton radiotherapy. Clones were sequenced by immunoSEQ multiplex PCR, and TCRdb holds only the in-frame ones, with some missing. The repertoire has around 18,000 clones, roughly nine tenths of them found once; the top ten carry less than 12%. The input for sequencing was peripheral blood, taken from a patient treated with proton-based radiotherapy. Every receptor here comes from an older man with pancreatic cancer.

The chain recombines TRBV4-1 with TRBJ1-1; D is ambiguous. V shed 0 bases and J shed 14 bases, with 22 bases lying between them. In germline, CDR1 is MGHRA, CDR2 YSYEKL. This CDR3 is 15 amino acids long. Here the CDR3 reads CASSQDFTAVGLSFF. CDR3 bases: TGCGCCAGCAGCCAAGATTTCACAGCGGTGGGTTTATCCTTCTTT.

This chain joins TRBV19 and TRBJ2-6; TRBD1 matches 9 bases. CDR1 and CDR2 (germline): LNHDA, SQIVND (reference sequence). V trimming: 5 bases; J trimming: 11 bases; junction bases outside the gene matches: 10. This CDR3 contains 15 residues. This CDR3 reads CASSLQGASSHVLTF. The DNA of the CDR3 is TGTGCCAGTAGTTTACAGGGGGCCTCCTCCCACGTCCTGACTTTC.

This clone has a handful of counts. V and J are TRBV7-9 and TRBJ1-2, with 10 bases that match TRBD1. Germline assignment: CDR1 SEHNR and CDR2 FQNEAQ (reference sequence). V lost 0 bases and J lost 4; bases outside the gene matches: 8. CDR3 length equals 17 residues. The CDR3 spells CASSLADRGPVSYGYTF. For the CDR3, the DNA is TGTGCCAGCAGCTTAGCTGACAGGGGGCCTGTAAGCTATGGCTACACCTTC.

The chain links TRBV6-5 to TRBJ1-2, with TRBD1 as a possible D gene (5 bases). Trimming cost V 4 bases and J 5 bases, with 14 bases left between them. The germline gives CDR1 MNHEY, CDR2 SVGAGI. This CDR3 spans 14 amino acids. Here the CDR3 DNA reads TGTGCCAGCAGTTTCTCAAGGGGACTATATGGCTACACCTTC. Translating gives CASSFSRGLYGYTF.

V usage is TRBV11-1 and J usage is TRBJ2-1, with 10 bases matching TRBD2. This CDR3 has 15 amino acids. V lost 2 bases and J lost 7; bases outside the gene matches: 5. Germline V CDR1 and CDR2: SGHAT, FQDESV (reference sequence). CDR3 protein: CASSLLAGELNEQFF. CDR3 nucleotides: TGTGCCAGCAGCTTACTAGCGGGAGAGTTGAATGAGCAGTTCTTC.

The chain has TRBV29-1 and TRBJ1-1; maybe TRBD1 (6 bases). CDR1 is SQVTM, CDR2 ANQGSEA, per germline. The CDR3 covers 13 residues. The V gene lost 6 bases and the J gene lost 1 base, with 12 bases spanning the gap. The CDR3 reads CSVEQGGNTEAFF. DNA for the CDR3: TGCAGCGTCGAACAGGGTGGGAACACTGAAGCTTTCTTT.

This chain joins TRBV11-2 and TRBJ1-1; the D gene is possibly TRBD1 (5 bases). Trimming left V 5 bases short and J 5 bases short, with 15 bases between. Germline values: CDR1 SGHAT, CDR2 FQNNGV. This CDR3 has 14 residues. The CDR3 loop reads CASSPIRGRTEAFF. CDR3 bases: TGTGCCAGCAGCCCAATCCGGGGGAGGACTGAAGCTTTCTTT.

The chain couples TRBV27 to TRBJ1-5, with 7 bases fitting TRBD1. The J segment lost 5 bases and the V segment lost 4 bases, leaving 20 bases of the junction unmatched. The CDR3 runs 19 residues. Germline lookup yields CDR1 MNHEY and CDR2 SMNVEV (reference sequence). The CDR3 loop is CASSSRPLSTGLIHQPQHF. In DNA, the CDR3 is TGTGCCAGCAGTTCCCGACCACTTTCGACAGGGTTGATACATCAGCCCCAGCATTTT.

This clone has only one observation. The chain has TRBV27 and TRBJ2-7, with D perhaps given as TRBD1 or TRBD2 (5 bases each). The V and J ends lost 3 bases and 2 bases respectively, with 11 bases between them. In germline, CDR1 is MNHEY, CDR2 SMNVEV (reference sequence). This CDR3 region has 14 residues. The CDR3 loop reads CASSFSRGTYEQYF. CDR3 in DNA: TGTGCCAGCAGTTTTAGCCGGGGCACCTACGAGCAGTACTTC.

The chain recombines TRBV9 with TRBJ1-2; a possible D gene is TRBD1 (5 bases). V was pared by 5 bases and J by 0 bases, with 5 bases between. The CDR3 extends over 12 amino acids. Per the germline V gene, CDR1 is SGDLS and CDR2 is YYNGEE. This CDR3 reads CASRGANYGYTF. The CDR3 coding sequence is TGTGCCAGCAGGGGGGCTAACTATGGCTACACCTTC.

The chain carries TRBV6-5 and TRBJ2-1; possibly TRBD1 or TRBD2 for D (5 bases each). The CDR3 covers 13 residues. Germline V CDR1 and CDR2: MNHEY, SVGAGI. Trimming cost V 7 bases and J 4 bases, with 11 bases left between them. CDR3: CASKRGAYNEQFF. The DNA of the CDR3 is TGTGCCAGCAAGAGGGGAGCATACAATGAGCAGTTCTTC.

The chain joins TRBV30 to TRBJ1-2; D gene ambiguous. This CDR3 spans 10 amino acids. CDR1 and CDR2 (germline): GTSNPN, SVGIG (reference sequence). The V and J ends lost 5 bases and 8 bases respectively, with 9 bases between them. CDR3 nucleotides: TGTGCCTGGGCGGGCACGGGCTACACCTTC. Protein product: CAWAGTGYTF.

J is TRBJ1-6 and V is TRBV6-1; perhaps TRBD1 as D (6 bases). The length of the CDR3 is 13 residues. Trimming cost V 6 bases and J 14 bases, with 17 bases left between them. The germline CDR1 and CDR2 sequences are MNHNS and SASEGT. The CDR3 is CASRTGTRIALHF. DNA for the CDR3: TGTGCCAGCAGAACAGGGACCAGAATAGCCCTCCACTTT.

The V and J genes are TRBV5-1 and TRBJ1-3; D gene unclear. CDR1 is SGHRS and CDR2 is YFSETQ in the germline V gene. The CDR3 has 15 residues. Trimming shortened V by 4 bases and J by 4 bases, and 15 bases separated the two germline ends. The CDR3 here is CASSPSRVSGNTIYF. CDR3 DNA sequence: TGCGCCAGCAGCCCTAGTAGGGTGTCCGGAAACACCATATATTTT.

CDR3 amino acids: CASSVGLAGYYNEQFF. As DNA, the CDR3 is TGTGCCAGCAGCGTCGGACTAGCGGGATACTACAATGAGCAGTTCTTC. J is TRBJ2-1 and V is TRBV9; 12 positions match TRBD2. Germline trimming cut 2 bases from V and 3 bases from J; bases unmatched to any gene: 3. The germline CDR1 and CDR2 sequences are SGDLS and YYNGEE. The CDR3 covers 16 residues.

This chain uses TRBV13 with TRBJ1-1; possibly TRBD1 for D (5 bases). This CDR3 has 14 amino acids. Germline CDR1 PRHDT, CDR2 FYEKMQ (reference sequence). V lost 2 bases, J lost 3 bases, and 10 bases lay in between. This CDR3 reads CASSLKGRHTEAFF. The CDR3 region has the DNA TGTGCCAGCAGCTTAAAGGGGCGGCACACTGAAGCTTTCTTT.

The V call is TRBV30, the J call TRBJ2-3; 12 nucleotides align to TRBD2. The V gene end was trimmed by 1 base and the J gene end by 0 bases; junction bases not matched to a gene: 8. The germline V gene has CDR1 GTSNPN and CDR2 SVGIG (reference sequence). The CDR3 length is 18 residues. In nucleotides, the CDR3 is TGTGCCTGGAGTGGTGGCGGACTAGCGGGGACTAGCACAGATACGCAGTATTTT. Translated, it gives CAWSGGGLAGTSTDTQYF.